This TCR beta chain was sequenced in a study of regulatory T cells in long-lasting Graves disease. Time point given: newly diagnosed GD, antithyroid drugs for less than 3 months. Researchers made the TCR library from RNA that was extracted from PBMCs. Assembly of TCR beta libraries relied on iRepertoire HTBI primers together with Arm-PCR of CDR3 regions. MiXCR was run by TCRdb on the multiplex PCR reads, yielding one entry per CDR3 protein. The table lists around 500,000 distinct CDR3 sequences, about 12% of them singletons, with 8% to 10% in the top ten. In its sample, this clonotype was seen a few times. V lost 5 bases, J lost 8 bases, and 15 bases stayed unmatched. Germline CDR1 and CDR2: LNHDA and SQIVND (reference sequence). The CDR3 is 17 residues long. A further study also used this sample, focusing on T cells in Graves' hyperthyroidism and ophthalmopathy.

The receptor comes from a woman in her twenties or thirties with Graves disease. Material: peripheral blood mononuclear cells (PBMCs), obtained at new diagnosis, from a patient treated with antithyroid drugs. The chain employs TRBV19 and TRBJ2-1; 10 positions match TRBD2. The CDR3 loop reads CASSPSGLAVRGDEQFF. CDR3 bases: TGTGCCAGTAGTCCCTCTGGACTAGCGGTTAGGGGGGATGAGCAGTTCTTC.